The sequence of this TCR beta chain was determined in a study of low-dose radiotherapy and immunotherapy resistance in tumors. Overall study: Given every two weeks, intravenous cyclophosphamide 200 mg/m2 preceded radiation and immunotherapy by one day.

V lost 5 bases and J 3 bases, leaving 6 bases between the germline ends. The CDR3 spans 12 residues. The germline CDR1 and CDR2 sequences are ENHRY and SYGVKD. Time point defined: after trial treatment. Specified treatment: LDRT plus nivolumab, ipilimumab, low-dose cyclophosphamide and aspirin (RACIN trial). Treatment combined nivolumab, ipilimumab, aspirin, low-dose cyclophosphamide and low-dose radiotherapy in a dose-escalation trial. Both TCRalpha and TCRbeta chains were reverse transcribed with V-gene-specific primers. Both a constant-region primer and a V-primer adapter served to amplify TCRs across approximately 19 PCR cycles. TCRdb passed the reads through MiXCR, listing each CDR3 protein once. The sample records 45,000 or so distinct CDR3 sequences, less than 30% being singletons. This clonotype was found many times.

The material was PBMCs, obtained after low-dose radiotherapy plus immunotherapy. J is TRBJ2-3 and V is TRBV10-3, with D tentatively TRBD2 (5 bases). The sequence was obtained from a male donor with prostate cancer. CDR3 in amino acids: CAISPGTDTQYF. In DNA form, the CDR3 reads TGTGCCATCAGTCCGGGAACAGATACGCAGTATTTT.